This TCR beta chain originates from a study of CD8+ T cells in alopecia areata. As the sequencing template, cDNA was produced by extracting RNA and reverse transcribing it. Here immunoSEQ multiplex PCR was the method, and the copy in TCRdb shows in-frame clones only, minus some. Altogether 100,000 to 150,000 clones are present, 47% being singletons, with the ten largest covering 10%. Researchers took lesional scalp punch biopsies and peripheral blood from people who were alopecia areata patients. V lost 5 bases and J lost 4, with 8 bases in between. Germline CDR1 SQVTM, CDR2 ANQGSEA. CDR3 length equals 12 residues. Broader study findings: Whereas mice showed it more clearly, TCR sharing across patients was murkier, possibly because of HLA.

Only a few counts were recorded for this clone. The antigen is not known. Sequencing was carried out using NKG2D-low CD8+ T cells sorted from blood. The clonotype originates from a human donor with alopecia areata. The rearrangement links TRBV29-1 to TRBJ2-2; no firm D call. Here the CDR3 DNA reads TGCAGCGTTTCTACGGGCACCGGGGAGCTGTTTTTT. This translates into CSVSTGTGELFF.